These 5 T cell receptor beta chains were sequenced from one sample in a study of T cells in Graves' hyperthyroidism and ophthalmopathy. The investigators amplified TCR beta CDR3 regions from RNA transcripts. First-round RT-PCR of the TCR CDR3 relied on the HTBI primer set. TCRdb itself ran the multiplex PCR reads through MiXCR, one entry per CDR3 protein. The data contain roughly 300,000 distinct CDR3 sequences, over 11% of them singletons. The sequencing sample was made of blood. The receptors shown here come from a woman in her thirties with Graves' hyperthyroidism.

CDR3 sequence (DNA): TGTGCCAGCAGCTTTCGACAGGGCGCGAACACCGGGGAGCTGTTTTTT. This sequence encodes CASSFRQGANTGELFF. This chain uses TRBV7-2 with TRBJ2-2, with 7 bases lining up with TRBD1. The V gene end was trimmed by 3 bases and the J gene end by 0 bases; junction bases not matched to a gene: 4. Germline V gives CDR1 SGHTA, CDR2 FQGNSA. CDR3 length: 16 amino acids.

This clonotype was counted at least ten times. DNA for the CDR3: TGTGCCAGCAGTTTGCAGGGGATCAGCACCGGGGAGCTGTTTTTT. Its translation: CASSLQGISTGELFF. The rearrangement uses TRBV12-3 or TRBV12-4 and TRBJ2-2; tentative D call: TRBD1 (6 bases). The CDR3 contains 15 residues. Trimming shortened V by 3 bases and J by 4 bases, and 12 bases separated the two germline ends.

The chain couples TRBV25-1 to TRBJ1-2; D remains ambiguous. CDR1 is MGHDK, CDR2 SYGVNS, per germline. The CDR3 spans 11 residues. Trimming shortened V by 3 bases and J by 10 bases, and 9 bases separated the two germline ends. Written as DNA, the CDR3 is TGTGCCAGCAGTGAGTTCCATGCCTACACCTTC. It codes for CASSEFHAYTF.

The sample holds a few counts of this clonotype. The chain combines TRBV30 with TRBJ2-2; D not resolved. CDR1 and CDR2 (germline): GTSNPN, SVGIG (reference sequence). This CDR3 comprises 14 residues. V was cut by 2 bases and J by 0 bases, with 7 bases left in between. DNA for the CDR3: TGTGCCTGGAGTTTACAGCCGAACACCGGGGAGCTGTTTTTT. It translates to CAWSLQPNTGELFF.

This clonotype was detected only a few times. One end of the junction varies from germline; a read error may be responsible. This chain links TRBV9 with TRBJ2-7, with TRBD2 matching over 7 bases. Germline V lookup: CDR1 SGDLS, CDR2 YYNGEE. The CDR3 is 15 amino acids. The CDR3 sequence: CASSPGRTLSNEQYF. The CDR3 DNA is TGTGCCAGCAGCCCCGGGAGGACTCTCTCCAACGAGCAGTACTTC.